The clone carrying this T cell receptor (beta chain) was seen a single time. Both 60 Vbeta primers and 13 Jbeta primers went into the PCR. Data came from immunoSEQ multiplex PCR; TCRdb stores just in-frame clones and leaves some out. The sample lists about 140,000 clones; around 75% were seen once. This sample is part of a study of cytomegalovirus exposure and HLA in healthy donors. This CDR3 is built from 16 residues. The J segment lost 7 bases and the V segment lost 3 bases, leaving 10 bases of the junction unmatched. Germline V lookup: CDR1 SGDLS, CDR2 YYNGEE. The V call is TRBV9, the J call TRBJ2-3, with 11 bases fitting TRBD1. This TCR was sampled from a woman aged 30 to 39 in good health and CMV-seronegative. Sequences were obtained from PBMCs. CDR3: CASSATGQGASNTQYF. The CDR3 nucleotides read TGTGCCAGCAGCGCCACAGGACAGGGGGCGAGTAATACGCAGTATTTT.